Each of the 23 T cell receptor beta chains below was sequenced from the same sample in a study of T cell responses to AZD1222 COVID-19 vaccine. TCRdb keeps only in-frame clones here, not all; method: immunoSEQ multiplex PCR. Here the sample spans about 14,000 clones, approximately 80% being singletons. This specimen consisted of peripheral blood, obtained 28 days after the second AZD1222 dose. These receptor sequences come from an adult who received the AZD1222 COVID-19 vaccine.

This rearrangement joins TRBV7-2 to TRBJ2-1; 7 bases are shared with TRBD2. The CDR3 length is 15 residues. CDR1 is SGHTA, CDR2 FQGNSA, per germline. The ends lost 7 bases at V and 10 bases at J; junction bases unmatched: 16. DNA of the CDR3: TGTGCCAGCAACACAGGACTAGACCGGGGGAGGGAGCAGTTCTTC. Protein sequence: CASNTGLDRGREQFF.

This clone was counted a few times. V is TRBV30 and J is TRBJ1-4, with D possibly TRBD1 on 5 matching bases. Trimming removed 0 bases at V and 4 bases at J, with 12 bases between. The CDR3 runs 15 residues. CDR1 and CDR2 from the germline V gene are GTSNPN and SVGIG (reference sequence). Here the CDR3 DNA reads TGTGCCTGGAGTGTTCCTCAGGGCAATAATGAAAAACTGTTTTTT. This gives the protein CAWSVPQGNNEKLFF.

CDR3 in amino acids: CASSERFRQGNQPQHF. The CDR3 DNA sequence: TGCGCCAGCAGTGAGAGGTTTCGGCAGGGCAATCAGCCCCAGCATTTT. V gene TRBV10-1 combines with J gene TRBJ1-5; unclear D gene. Germline CDR1 reads WNHNN; CDR2 reads SYGVQD (reference sequence). The length of the CDR3 is 16 residues. V lost 2 bases, J lost 2 bases, and 13 bases lay in between.

This chain uses TRBV7-9 with TRBJ2-3; 7 bases align to TRBD1. Trimming cost V 4 bases and J 2 bases; bases outside gene matches: 3. The CDR3 runs to 14 residues. Looked up from germline, CDR1 is SEHNR and CDR2 is FQNEAQ (reference sequence). The CDR3 loop is CASSSDRDTDTQYF. As DNA, the CDR3 is TGTGCCAGCAGCTCCGACAGGGACACAGATACGCAGTATTTT.

Relative to its sample, this clone is medium-sized (0.01 to 0.1%). The genes are TRBV19 and TRBJ1-2, with 9 nucleotides matching TRBD1. CDR1 is LNHDA and CDR2 is SQIVND in the germline V gene (reference sequence). The CDR3 contains 19 residues. V dropped 2 bases and J dropped 6; count of bases not matched to a gene: 19. The CDR3 coding sequence is TGTGCCAGTAGTATACCCCACCGAAACAGGGGGCGCTTAGAGGATGGCTACACCTTC. Amino acids: CASSIPHRNRGRLEDGYTF.

This clone was observed a handful of times. The CDR3 spells CASSHGAGDGYTF. CDR3 nucleotide sequence: TGTGCCAGCAGCCATGGGGCAGGGGATGGCTACACCTTC. The V and J genes are TRBV3-1 (or the pseudogene TRBV3-2) and TRBJ1-2; TRBD1 is a possible D gene (6 bases). Trimming removed 3 bases from V and 6 bases from J, with 11 bases in between. This CDR3 is built from 13 residues. From germline, CDR1 is LGHDT and CDR2 YNNKEL (reference sequence).

The V call is TRBV12-3 or TRBV12-4, the J call TRBJ1-2; D not resolved. There are 13 residues in the CDR3. Trimming left V 5 bases short and J 0 bases short, with 7 bases between. CDR3: CASSHSPNYGYTF. Here the CDR3 DNA reads TGTGCCAGCAGTCACAGTCCTAACTATGGCTACACCTTC.

This chain joins TRBV7-8 and TRBJ2-1; 8 nucleotides match TRBD1. Germline V gene data show CDR1 as SGHVS and CDR2 as FQNEAQ. Trimming removed 7 bases from V and 5 bases from J; junction bases left unmatched: 7. The CDR3 is made up of 14 amino acids. CDR3 region: CASNSWTGNNEQFF. In DNA, the CDR3 is TGTGCCAGCAACTCATGGACAGGGAACAATGAGCAGTTCTTC.

The chain carries TRBV12-3 or TRBV12-4 and TRBJ2-7; D gene ambiguous. The CDR3 spans 11 residues. Trimming removed 6 bases from V and 7 bases from J, with 10 bases in between. This CDR3 is CASRRPCEQYF. The DNA for the CDR3 is TGTGCCAGCAGGCGGCCCTGTGAGCAGTACTTC.

Only a few counts were recorded for this clone. The chain joins TRBV4-1 to TRBJ2-2; D call uncertain. V was shortened by 0 bases and J by 8 bases, with 16 bases between the two germline ends. The CDR3 is 16 amino acids. Germline CDR1 is MGHRA and CDR2 is YSYEKL. The CDR3: CASSQDPRSWMGELFF. The CDR3 nucleotides read TGCGCCAGCAGCCAAGATCCCCGCAGTTGGATGGGGGAGCTGTTTTTT.

V gene TRBV30 combines with J gene TRBJ2-7; the D is unclear. The germline V gene encodes CDR1 GTSNPN and CDR2 SVGIG (reference sequence). This CDR3 has 13 residues. Trimming removed 3 bases from V and 0 bases from J, with 9 bases in between. The CDR3 DNA is TGTGCCTGGAGAAGGCAGGTCTCCTACGAGCAGTACTTC. Translated: CAWRRQVSYEQYF.

V gene TRBV23-1 combines with J gene TRBJ1-2, with D possibly being TRBD1 (5 bases). TRBV23-1 is an open reading frame, and its role is uncertain. V shed 8 bases and J shed 6 bases, with 16 bases lying between them. The CDR3 loop spans 13 amino acids. In DNA, the CDR3 is TGCGCCAGCCGACAGAGCAGCGTGGATGGCTACACCTTC. This translates into CASRQSSVDGYTF.

The chain combines TRBV5-8 with TRBJ1-2; maybe TRBD1 (5 bases). Per germline, CDR1 SGHTS and CDR2 YDEGEE. CDR3 length equals 13 residues. V lost 4 bases, J lost 4 bases, and 11 bases lay in between. The CDR3 loop reads CASSPGLSYGYTF. The CDR3 DNA sequence: TGTGCCAGCAGCCCGGGACTTTCCTATGGCTACACCTTC.

This chain connects TRBV6-2 or TRBV6-3 to TRBJ1-5; possibly TRBD1 for D (5 bases). The CDR3 spans 15 residues. Germline V lookup: CDR1 MNHEY, CDR2 SVGEGT. Trimming cost V 2 bases and J 0 bases, with 8 bases left between them. The CDR3 here is CASSYRGYSNQPQHF. In DNA, the CDR3 is TGTGCCAGCAGTTACCGGGGGTATAGCAATCAGCCCCAGCATTTT.

CDR3 sequence (DNA): TGTGCCAGCTCACCGGACCAATGGCATGGCTACACCTTC. The encoded protein is CASSPDQWHGYTF. This rearrangement joins TRBV18 to TRBJ1-2; D is undetermined. Deletions cut 3 bases from V and 6 bases from J, with 11 bases between. Germline lookup yields CDR1 KGHSH and CDR2 LQKENI. The CDR3 is made up of 13 amino acids.

The chain uses TRBV9 and TRBJ2-7, with 10 bases matching TRBD1. J lost 4 bases, V lost 5 bases, and 6 bases had no gene match. The CDR3 runs to 14 residues. Germline V gives CDR1 SGDLS, CDR2 YYNGEE. CDR3: CASRTGTGEYEQYF. CDR3 in DNA: TGTGCCAGCAGGACCGGGACAGGGGAATACGAGCAGTACTTC.

This clone was recorded once. The rearrangement joins TRBV6-5 to TRBJ1-3; possibly TRBD1 for D (6 bases). The germline V gene encodes CDR1 MNHEY and CDR2 SVGAGI. The CDR3 length is 16 residues. V shed 2 bases and J shed 4 bases, with 15 bases lying between them. The CDR3 is CASSYGKGVAGNTIYF. CDR3 nucleotide sequence: TGTGCCAGCAGTTACGGAAAGGGGGTAGCGGGAAACACCATATATTTT.

This chain connects TRBV12-3 or TRBV12-4 to TRBJ1-2, with no clear D. The CDR3 is 13 residues long. Trimming removed 1 base at V and 2 bases at J, with 5 bases between. The CDR3 DNA follows: TGTGCCAGCAGTTTAGGCAAGAACTATGGCTACACCTTC. Its protein is CASSLGKNYGYTF.

The V gene is TRBV5-6, the J gene TRBJ2-3, with a possible D match to TRBD1 (6 bases). Germline V gene data show CDR1 as SGHDT and CDR2 as YYEEEE. The CDR3 has 16 amino acids. Trimming pared 4 bases from V and 0 bases from J, leaving 15 bases between. As DNA, the CDR3 is TGTGCCAGCAGCCACCGGACAGATCCGAGCACAGATACGCAGTATTTT. Its protein product is CASSHRTDPSTDTQYF. The complete variable domain, with remaining parts taken from reference TRBV5-6 and TRBJ2-3, reads DAGVTQSPTHLIKTRGQQVTLRCSPKSGHDTVSWYQQALGQGPQFIFQYYEEEERQRGNFPDRFSGHQFPNYSSELNVNALLLGDSALYLCASSHRTDPSTDTQYFGPGTRLTVL.

This chain joins TRBV12-3 or TRBV12-4 and TRBJ1-1, with D uncertain. Trimming removed 2 bases from V and 1 base from J, with 5 bases in between. CDR3 length: 13 residues. Here the CDR3 DNA reads TGTGCCAGCAGTTTACAGCAGAACACTGAAGCTTTCTTT. Protein product: CASSLQQNTEAFF.

The CDR3 coding sequence is TGTGCCAGCAGCTTACGAATCCTAGCGGCCGCCAATGAGCAGTTCTTC. Translated, it gives CASSLRILAAANEQFF. This chain joins TRBV7-2 and TRBJ2-1, with TRBD2 matching 7 bases. The CDR3 length is 16 residues. The germline V gene encodes CDR1 SGHTA and CDR2 FQGNSA. Losses at the gene ends were 2 bases for V and 6 bases for J; bases not matched to a gene: 10.

The V and J genes are TRBV19 and TRBJ1-1; tentative D call: TRBD1 (5 bases). The CDR3 is 14 residues long. The V and J ends lost 3 bases and 2 bases respectively, with 10 bases between them. Germline CDR1 is LNHDA and CDR2 is SQIVND (reference sequence). The CDR3: CASSMWQGNTEAFF. CDR3 coding DNA: TGTGCCAGTAGTATGTGGCAGGGTAACACTGAAGCTTTCTTT.

The sample holds one count of this clone. The genes are TRBV18 and TRBJ1-5; D perhaps matches TRBD1 (5 bases). The length of the CDR3 is 15 residues. Germline CDR1 is KGHSH and CDR2 is LQKENI. V lost 4 bases to trimming and J lost 1 base, with 11 bases between them. The CDR3 sequence: CASSQGSGSNQPQHF. The CDR3 DNA reads as TGTGCCAGCTCACAGGGGAGCGGAAGCAATCAGCCCCAGCATTTT.